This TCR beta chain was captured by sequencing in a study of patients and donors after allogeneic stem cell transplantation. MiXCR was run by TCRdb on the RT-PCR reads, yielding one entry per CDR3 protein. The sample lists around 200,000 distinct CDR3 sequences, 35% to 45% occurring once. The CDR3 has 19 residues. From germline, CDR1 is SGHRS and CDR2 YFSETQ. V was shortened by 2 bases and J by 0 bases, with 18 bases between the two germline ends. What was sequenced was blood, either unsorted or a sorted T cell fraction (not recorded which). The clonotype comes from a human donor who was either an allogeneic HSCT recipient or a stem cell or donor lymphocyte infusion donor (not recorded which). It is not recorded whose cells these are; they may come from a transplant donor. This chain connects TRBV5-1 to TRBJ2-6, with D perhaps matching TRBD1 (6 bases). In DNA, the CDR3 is TGCGCCAGCAGCTTAGAATATGCAGGGGATGTCTCTGGGGCCAACGTCCTGACTTTC. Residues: CASSLEYAGDVSGANVLTF.